This T cell receptor (beta chain) was observed in a study of PD-1 blockade in classical Hodgkin lymphoma. General study findings and limits: Diversity similar to that of newly diagnosed patients was seen at baseline in complete responders. There was a significant rise in CD4+ TCR diversity by C4D1, with no such rise for CD8+. Baseline TCR diversity was reportedly lower in newly diagnosed patients than healthy donors. When nivolumab was started under 1 year after ASCT, patients were excluded.

Sequenced by immunoSEQ multiplex PCR; TCRdb stores in-frame clones only, minus some. The repertoire holds about 7,000 clones, with 45% to 70% as singletons. Described time point: cycle 4 day 1 (C4D1), after less than 7 weeks of nivolumab. Relapse after autologous stem cell transplantation occurred in every patient, and brentuximab vedotin exposure varied. Isolated CD8+ T cells were derived from thawed PBMCs through magnetic negative selection. Worth noting for this clone: Its antigen is unidentified.

This CDR3 spans 15 amino acids. CDR1 and CDR2 (germline): SNHLY, FYNNEI. Trimming left V 10 bases short and J 4 bases short, with 22 bases between. The chain has TRBV2 and TRBJ2-5, with D perhaps given as TRBD1 or TRBD2 (6 bases each). The sample consisted of CD8+ T cells from blood, taken before the fourth cycle of nivolumab. The TCR comes from a human donor with classical Hodgkin lymphoma. The CDR3 spells CATQRRGAEGETQYF. CDR3 nucleotides: TGTGCCACCCAAAGGAGGGGGGCTGAGGGAGAGACCCAGTACTTC.